This T cell receptor (beta chain) was recovered during a study of CD8 T cells in Susac syndrome. Germline V gene lookup returns CDR1 MRHNA and CDR2 SNTAGT. The CDR3 has 17 amino acids. V lost 3 bases to trimming and J lost 0 bases, with 15 bases between them. An amount of RNA that ranged from roughly 0.5 to 1 ug was reverse transcribed with random hexamers. Each CDR3 protein is one row after TCRdb ran MiXCR on the immunoSEQ multiplex PCR reads. The data contain fewer than 90,000 distinct CDR3 sequences, 85% to 95% of them seen just once; the ten biggest clones take up 0.35% to 0.55%. V and J are TRBV6-4 and TRBJ1-3, with D hard to call. The receptor was derived from a human donor with Susac syndrome. Sequenced: CD8+ T cells from PBMCs. In DNA, the CDR3 is TGTGCCAGCAGTGAGGCCCATCTAGCTGTCTCTGGAAACACCATATATTTT. It codes for CASSEAHLAVSGNTIYF.